This T cell receptor (beta chain) was captured by sequencing in a study of CD8 T cells in ankylosing spondylitis. Overall study results and limits: Relatively scarce in peripheral blood, disease-linked clones were CD8+. As reported, disease-linked clones showed significant enrichment in matched ankylosing spondylitis synovial fluid. About 8 highly homologous variants made up a TCR beta motif that seemed to typify ankylosing spondylitis blood.

TCRdb reanalysed the 5' RACE reads using MiXCR and keeps one entry per CDR3 protein. The table shows some 250,000 distinct CDR3 sequences, with more than 20% occurring only once. In this sample, this clonotype turned up a few times. Its antigen is currently unknown. The CDR3 is 14 residues long. V was clipped by 3 bases and J by 3 bases; unmatched bases: 4. Material: blood, either unsorted or a sorted T cell fraction (not recorded which). This receptor was obtained from a male donor with ankylosing spondylitis or in good health (not recorded which). The J gene is TRBJ2-7, the V gene TRBV12-3 or TRBV12-4, with TRBD2 identical over 8 bases. The CDR3 is CASSLGLGFYEQYF. The CDR3 nucleotides are TGTGCCAGCAGTTTGGGACTAGGCTTCTACGAGCAGTACTTC.